This T cell receptor (beta chain) is from a study of CD8+CD57+ T cells in acquired aplastic anemia. Study-level information: Mean yield of DNA from sorted CD4+ and CD8+ cells was about 3.2 ug.

The ends lost 1 base at V and 0 bases at J; junction bases unmatched: 5. The CDR3 covers 16 residues. Per germline, CDR1 SGHTA and CDR2 FQGNSA. Study conclusions and caveats: Fewer than 30 CD8+ CDR3 sequences were shared between patients and controls.

CDR3 and TCR beta VDJ profiling relied on a genomic DNA template. TCRdb passed the reads through MiXCR, listing each CDR3 protein once. The sample has about 220,000 distinct CDR3 sequences; 45% to 50% are singletons. As to this clonotype: What it binds is unknown.

The patients chosen for sequencing had shown expansion of CD8+CD57+ cells (detected by flow cytometry). The clonotype was recovered from a human donor with aplastic anemia. This chain links TRBV7-2 with TRBJ1-2; 7 nucleotides line up with TRBD1. Sequencing input: sorted CD4+, CD8+, or CD8+CD57+ T cells (not recorded which) from PBMCs. The CDR3 spells CASSLGGTATNYGYTF. Here the CDR3 DNA reads TGTGCCAGCAGCTTAGGGGGGACAGCCACTAACTATGGCTACACCTTC.